This TCR beta chain was recovered during a study of PD-L1 blockade in urothelial cancer. V dropped 10 bases and J dropped 7; count of bases not matched to a gene: 2. Germline V gene lookup returns CDR1 SNHLY and CDR2 FYNNEI. The CDR3 covers 13 residues. Spiking of synthetic TCR analog templates was performed in each PCR. Data came from immunoSEQ multiplex PCR; TCRdb stores just in-frame clones and leaves some out. The sample yields about 100,000 clones, about 90% seen once. The receptor was derived from a woman older than 75 with urothelial cancer. The chain combines TRBV2 with TRBJ2-1; 15 bases fit TRBD2. This specimen was PBMCs, taken around atezolizumab (anti-PD-L1) treatment. The CDR3, as DNA: TGTGCCATCGGGACTAGCGGGGGGAATGAGCAGTTCTTC. Its translation: CAIGTSGGNEQFF. The full variable domain, in which reference TRBV2 and TRBJ2-1 provide the parts outside the CDR3, is EPEVTQTPSHQVTQMGQEVILRCVPISNHLYFYWYRQILGQKVEFLVSFYNNEISEKSEIFDDQFSVERPDGSNFTLKIRSTKLEDSAMYFCAIGTSGGNEQFFGPGTRLTVL.